This entry lists 14 T cell receptor beta chains sequenced from one sample in a study of shared clonotypes between healthy human individuals. Sequencing used immunoSEQ multiplex PCR; TCRdb keeps in-frame clones, though not all of them. The sample contains more than 2 million clones, approximately 96% of which appear only once. Input material: naive CD4+ T cells sorted from blood. The subset: CD45RA+ positively selected. The receptor source for this set is a man aged 18 to 29 in good health.

V is TRBV18 and J is TRBJ1-2; D remains ambiguous. Germline V lookup: CDR1 KGHSH, CDR2 LQKENI. Between the trimmed V and J ends, which lost 3 bases and 5 bases, there was a span of 13 bases. This CDR3 spans 14 amino acids. CDR3 DNA sequence: TGTGCCAGCTCACCTGAGTCGCTGGGATATGGCTACACCTTC. It encodes CASSPESLGYGYTF.

The chain combines TRBV5-4 with TRBJ2-1; 7 positions agree with TRBD2. This CDR3 has 15 amino acids. Trimming removed 9 bases from V and 9 bases from J; junction bases left unmatched: 18. Germline loops: CDR1 SGHNT, CDR2 YYREEE (reference sequence). The CDR3 DNA sequence: TGTGCCACCGGGGGGTGGGTAACAGGCGTCGGTGAGCAGTTCTTC. Protein: CATGGWVTGVGEQFF.

The CDR3, as DNA: TGTGCCAGCAGCTTAGCTGCAGACTTCACCGGGGAGCTGTTTTTT. Amino acid sequence: CASSLAADFTGELFF. This rearrangement joins TRBV7-6 to TRBJ2-2; unclear D gene. From germline, CDR1 is SGHVS and CDR2 FNYEAQ. V lost 0 bases to trimming and J lost 4 bases, with 9 bases between them. This CDR3 contains 15 residues.

As concerns this clone: The same CDR3 arises from other DNA sequences in this sample as well. This chain uses TRBV5-1 with TRBJ2-2; 7 bases agree with TRBD1. Germline V gene sequence: CDR1 SGHRS, CDR2 YFSETQ. V dropped 4 bases and J dropped 4; count of bases not matched to a gene: 7. This CDR3 comprises 15 residues. CDR3 DNA: TGCGCCAGCAGCCTTGGACAGGCGGGCACCGGGGAGCTGTTTTTT. Translated: CASSLGQAGTGELFF.

The chain carries TRBV10-3 and TRBJ1-2, with D unresolved. The CDR3 runs 15 residues. In germline, CDR1 is ENHRY, CDR2 SYGVKD. The germline V and J ends were trimmed by 0 bases and 4 bases, with 12 bases remaining between them. CDR3 protein: CAISESVYSLYGYTF. CDR3 in DNA: TGTGCCATCAGTGAGTCGGTCTACAGCCTCTATGGCTACACCTTC.

The rearrangement uses TRBV4-1 and TRBJ1-3; 8 nucleotides agree with TRBD1. The junction had 3 bases not matched to a gene; V was cut back by 3 bases and J by 8 bases. Germline V gives CDR1 MGHRA, CDR2 YSYEKL. This CDR3 has 13 amino acids. The CDR3 here is CASSQDREYTIYF. CDR3 coding DNA: TGCGCCAGCAGCCAGGACAGGGAATACACCATATATTTT.

The rearrangement joins TRBV5-4 to TRBJ2-2; D possibly corresponds to TRBD1 (6 bases). Germline CDR1 is SGHNT and CDR2 is YYREEE (reference sequence). CDR3 length equals 16 residues. The V end lost 4 bases, the J end lost 4 bases, and 17 bases lay between the germline ends. The CDR3 loop is CASSADTGPSTGELFF. CDR3 in DNA: TGTGCCAGCAGCGCAGATACAGGGCCGAGCACCGGGGAGCTGTTTTTT.

The chain couples TRBV5-1 to TRBJ2-2; weak D call: TRBD1 (6 bases). Germline CDR1 is SGHRS and CDR2 is YFSETQ. This CDR3 spans 16 amino acids. The V and J ends lost 3 bases and 6 bases respectively, with 18 bases between them. As DNA, the CDR3 is TGCGCCAGCAGCTGGACAGCCGGCAGAGGGGCCGGGGAGCTGTTTTTT. Its translation is CASSWTAGRGAGELFF. The complete variable domain, with remaining parts taken from reference TRBV5-1 and TRBJ2-2, reads KAGVTQTPRYLIKTRGQQVTLSCSPISGHRSVSWYQQTPGQGLQFLFEYFSETQRNKGNFPGRFSGRQFSNSRSEMNVSTLELGDSALYLCASSWTAGRGAGELFFGEGSRLTVL.

CDR3 sequence: CASGLSGANVLTF. DNA of the CDR3: TGTGCCAGCGGGCTCTCTGGGGCCAACGTCCTGACTTTC. This chain links TRBV6-6 with TRBJ2-6; no reliable D call. Germline CDR1 MNHNY, CDR2 SVGAGI (reference sequence). V was pared by 8 bases and J by 0 bases, with 5 bases between. The CDR3 has 13 amino acids.

This chain joins TRBV28 and TRBJ2-7; 7 bases match TRBD2. The ends lost 3 bases at V and 6 bases at J; junction bases unmatched: 5. CDR1 is MDHEN and CDR2 is SYDVKM in the germline V gene. This CDR3 is built from 13 residues. CDR3: CASSLWASGEQYF. CDR3 DNA: TGTGCCAGCAGTTTGTGGGCTAGCGGCGAGCAGTACTTC.

The V gene is TRBV11-2, the J gene TRBJ2-7, with D hard to call. Trimming stripped 4 bases from V and 4 bases from J, with 11 bases between. This CDR3 comprises 13 residues. CDR1 and CDR2 (germline): SGHAT, FQNNGV. The CDR3 DNA reads as TGTGCCAGCAGCTCTTCCGGGCCTTACGAGCAGTACTTC. Amino acid sequence: CASSSSGPYEQYF.

V usage is TRBV30 and J usage is TRBJ2-7, with 9 positions matching TRBD1. Germline CDR1 is GTSNPN and CDR2 is SVGIG (reference sequence). V was clipped by 1 base and J by 5 bases; unmatched bases: 9. This CDR3 comprises 15 residues. CDR3 residues: CAWSGGRDRDNEQYF. CDR3 coding DNA: TGTGCCTGGAGTGGGGGGCGGGACAGGGATAACGAGCAGTACTTC.

This chain joins TRBV6-5 and TRBJ2-7; either TRBD1 or TRBD2 may supply D (5 bases each). The V gene lost 0 bases and the J gene lost 6 bases, with 9 bases spanning the gap. In germline, CDR1 is MNHEY, CDR2 SVGAGI. CDR3 length equals 13 residues. CDR3 residues: CASSYSFGGEQYF. The CDR3 DNA reads as TGTGCCAGCAGTTACTCGTTTGGGGGCGAGCAGTACTTC.

V usage is TRBV5-1 and J usage is TRBJ2-2, with D perhaps matching TRBD1 or TRBD2 (5 bases each). In germline, CDR1 is SGHRS, CDR2 YFSETQ. Trimming took off 1 base at V and 4 bases at J, with 8 bases between the two ends. The CDR3 has 14 amino acids. In DNA form, the CDR3 reads TGCGCCAGCAGCTTGTCGGGACCCACCGGGGAGCTGTTTTTT. It encodes CASSLSGPTGELFF.